A single sample gave rise to the 21 T cell receptor beta chains below, sequenced in a study of blood T cell repertoires in COVID-19. The assay was immunoSEQ multiplex PCR, and TCRdb's table has in-frame clones only and misses some. The sample has 63,000 or so clones, over 85% seen once; the top ten hold approximately 1.5%. Sequences were obtained from peripheral blood. The receptor set was obtained from a man aged 55 to 70 with acute or convalescent COVID-19.

The V call is TRBV5-8, the J call TRBJ2-1; possibly TRBD1 for D (6 bases). Per germline, CDR1 SGHTS and CDR2 YDEGEE. This CDR3 has 18 amino acids. Between the trimmed V and J ends, which lost 0 bases and 0 bases, there was a span of 16 bases. The CDR3 DNA sequence: TGTGCCAGCAGCTTGGCCGAGACAGGATTTCACTCCTACAATGAGCAGTTCTTC. Translating gives CASSLAETGFHSYNEQFF.

By share, this clone counts as medium-sized. The CDR3 reads CASSRWAGTGELFF. CDR3 nucleotide sequence: TGTGCCAGTAGCCGCTGGGCAGGGACCGGGGAGCTGTTTTTT. The V call is TRBV19, the J call TRBJ2-2, with a weak D call TRBD1 (5 bases). The CDR3 runs 14 residues. Trimming removed 6 bases from V and 5 bases from J, with 13 bases in between. Germline CDR1 is LNHDA and CDR2 is SQIVND (reference sequence).

This chain uses TRBV18 with TRBJ1-2; 7 nucleotides agree with TRBD1. J was trimmed by 5 bases and V by 5 bases; bases with no gene match: 8. The CDR3 consists of 14 residues. Germline V lookup: CDR1 KGHSH, CDR2 LQKENI. DNA for the CDR3: TGTGCCAGCTCATCATCCGGGACAGATTATGGCTACACCTTC. Its protein product is CASSSSGTDYGYTF.

This rearrangement joins TRBV5-4 to TRBJ1-3, with D hard to call. The V end was cut by 0 bases, the J end by 0 bases, with 16 bases between. Per germline, CDR1 SGHNT and CDR2 YYREEE (reference sequence). This CDR3 has 18 amino acids. In DNA, the CDR3 is TGTGCCAGCAGCTTGGAGGCCGCGGGAATCCTCTCTGGAAACACCATATATTTT. It encodes CASSLEAAGILSGNTIYF.

The chain joins TRBV6-4 to TRBJ1-1, with 8 bases lining up with TRBD1. Germline CDR1 and CDR2: MRHNA and SNTAGT. The CDR3 consists of 15 residues. Losses at the gene ends were 6 bases for V and 2 bases for J; bases not matched to a gene: 8. The chain's CDR3 is CASSATSGGNTEAFF. For the CDR3, the DNA is TGTGCCAGCAGCGCCACTTCAGGGGGCAACACTGAAGCTTTCTTT.

This chain uses TRBV11-2 with TRBJ2-7; TRBD2 matches 10 bases. V was pared by 4 bases and J by 2 bases, with 5 bases of the junction left unmatched. CDR1 is SGHAT and CDR2 is FQNNGV in the germline V gene. This CDR3 spans 15 amino acids. CDR3 sequence (DNA): TGTGCCAGCAGCTCGGGACTAGCGAATCCCTACGAGCAGTACTTC. It specifies CASSSGLANPYEQYF. Full variable domain (rest looked up from reference TRBV11-2 and TRBJ2-7): EAGVAQSPRYKIIEKRQSVAFWCNPISGHATLYWYQQILGQGPKLLIQFQNNGVVDDSQLPKDRFSAERLKGVDSTLKIQPAKLEDSAVYLCASSSGLANPYEQYFGPGTRLTVT.

The chain is built from TRBV23-1 and TRBJ1-5; the match to TRBD1 covers 7 bases. TRBV23-1 falls under the ORF class, with uncertain function. J gave up 3 bases and V 3 bases, and 8 bases lay outside the gene matches. The CDR3 consists of 16 residues. DNA for the CDR3: TGCGCCAGCAGTCACGTCTTAGGGGGCGTCAATCAGCCCCAGCATTTT. The encoded protein is CASSHVLGGVNQPQHF.

The chain has TRBV15 and TRBJ2-7, with D unclear. Germline CDR1 reads LNHNV; CDR2 reads YYDKDF (reference sequence). The CDR3 length is 13 residues. Trimming stripped 0 bases from V and 6 bases from J, with 9 bases between. The CDR3 DNA follows: TGTGCCACCAGCAGAGAAGAATTAGTCGAGCAGTACTTC. Translated, it gives CATSREELVEQYF. The full variable domain, with the rest looked up from reference TRBV15 and TRBJ2-7, is DAMVIQNPRYQVTQFGKPVTLSCSQTLNHNVMYWYQQKSSQAPKLLFHYYDKDFNNEADTPDNFQSRRPNTSFCFLDIRSPGLGDTAMYLCATSREELVEQYFGPGTRLTVT.

This chain uses TRBV6-5 with TRBJ1-1, with 8 bases lining up with TRBD1. With 4 bases clipped from V and 3 bases from J, the junction kept 7 bases outside the gene matches. Germline V gene lookup returns CDR1 MNHEY and CDR2 SVGAGI. The CDR3 has 15 amino acids. CDR3 sequence reads: CASSFRTGRDTEAFF. The CDR3 DNA follows: TGTGCCAGCAGTTTTAGGACAGGGCGGGACACTGAAGCTTTCTTT.

This chain uses TRBV11-3 with TRBJ2-4, with TRBD1 as a possible D gene (7 bases). The CDR3 has 18 amino acids. In germline, CDR1 is SGHNT, CDR2 YENEEA. Deletions cut 1 base from V and 4 bases from J, with 20 bases between. CDR3 nucleotide sequence: TGTGCCAGCAGCTTAGTAGGAGGGGGCCCCTTAGATAAAAACATTCAGTACTTC. It specifies CASSLVGGGPLDKNIQYF.

This clone was seen a single time. The chain employs TRBV19 and TRBJ1-6, with 9 bases aligning to TRBD1. The CDR3 has 15 amino acids. Trimming cost V 5 bases and J 10 bases; bases outside gene matches: 9. The germline gives CDR1 LNHDA, CDR2 SQIVND (reference sequence). The CDR3 reads CASSYSQTGGSPLHF. The CDR3 nucleotides are TGTGCCAGTAGTTATTCCCAGACAGGGGGATCACCCCTCCACTTT. Using reference TRBV19 and TRBJ1-6 for the parts outside the CDR3, the full variable domain is DGGITQSPKYLFRKEGQNVTLSCEQNLNHDAMYWYRQDPGQGLRLIYYSQIVNDFQKGDIAEGYSVSREKKESFPLTVTSAQKNPTAFYLCASSYSQTGGSPLHFGNGTRLTVT.

The genes are TRBV5-1 and TRBJ2-1; 10 nucleotides agree with TRBD2. V dropped 4 bases and J dropped 9; count of bases not matched to a gene: 4. Looked up from germline, CDR1 is SGHRS and CDR2 is YFSETQ. The CDR3 consists of 13 residues. CDR3 in DNA: TGCGCCAGCAGCGACGGACTAGCGGTTGAGCAGTTCTTC. It yields the protein CASSDGLAVEQFF.

V gene TRBV28 combines with J gene TRBJ1-5; D is perhaps TRBD1 (6 bases). The germline V gene has CDR1 MDHEN and CDR2 SYDVKM. Trimming removed 7 bases from V and 5 bases from J, with 12 bases in between. The CDR3 is 13 residues long. CDR3 in amino acids: CASIKAGDQPQHF. DNA of the CDR3: TGTGCCAGCATCAAAGCAGGGGATCAGCCCCAGCATTTT.

The CDR3 DNA reads as TGTGCCAGCAGTATGACAGGGTATGGCTACACCTTC. Protein sequence: CASSMTGYGYTF. The rearrangement links TRBV6-6 to TRBJ1-2, with 7 nucleotides matching TRBD1. This CDR3 is built from 12 residues. The trim removed 5 bases at V and 5 bases at J, leaving 2 bases unmatched. From germline, CDR1 is MNHNY and CDR2 SVGAGI (reference sequence).

This rearrangement joins TRBV6-5 to TRBJ1-5; D gene unclear. Trimming removed 4 bases at V and 7 bases at J, with 11 bases between. The CDR3 has 13 amino acids. Germline CDR1 reads MNHEY; CDR2 reads SVGAGI. Here the CDR3 DNA reads TGTGCCAGCAGTTTTAGGGAGGACCAGCCCCAGCATTTT. It translates to CASSFREDQPQHF.

CDR3 sequence reads: CASSSLRGGYTF. For the CDR3, the DNA is TGTGCCAGCAGTTCCCTCCGGGGTGGCTACACCTTC. This chain uses TRBV6-5 with TRBJ1-2; no clear D gene. Germline values: CDR1 MNHEY, CDR2 SVGAGI. The CDR3 runs to 12 residues. Trimming shortened V by 4 bases and J by 7 bases, and 10 bases separated the two germline ends.

The chain carries TRBV20-1 and TRBJ2-5; maybe TRBD2 (6 bases). The CDR3 has 11 residues. From germline, CDR1 is DFQATT and CDR2 SNEGSKA (reference sequence). The CDR3 sequence is CSWRGAETQYF. CDR3 bases: TGCAGCTGGAGGGGAGCTGAGACCCAGTACTTC.

This clone was found once. The rearrangement links TRBV5-4 to TRBJ2-7; no clear D gene. V was pared by 3 bases and J by 6 bases, with 19 bases between. CDR1 and CDR2 from the germline V gene are SGHNT and YYREEE (reference sequence). This CDR3 spans 15 amino acids. For the CDR3, the DNA is TGTGCCAGCAGCTCGATGACACAATATTCAGGCGAGCAGTACTTC. This encodes CASSSMTQYSGEQYF.

This chain links TRBV5-8 with TRBJ1-6; no definite D call. Trimming cost V 2 bases and J 9 bases, with 12 bases left between them. Per the germline V gene, CDR1 is SGHTS and CDR2 is YDEGEE. The CDR3 consists of 14 residues. This CDR3 reads CASSFRGKGSPLHF. DNA for the CDR3: TGTGCCAGCAGCTTTAGAGGGAAGGGTTCACCCCTCCACTTT.

J is TRBJ1-2 and V is TRBV29-1, with a possible D match to TRBD1 (5 bases). From germline, CDR1 is SQVTM and CDR2 ANQGSEA. Trimming pared 6 bases from V and 8 bases from J, leaving 10 bases between. The CDR3 totals 10 residues. The CDR3 DNA follows: TGCAGCGTGAGCACAGGCGGCTACACCTTC. It specifies CSVSTGGYTF. The full variable domain, completed using reference TRBV29-1 and TRBJ1-2, is SAVISQKPSRDICQRGTSLTIQCQVDSQVTMMFWYRQQPGQSLTLIATANQGSEATYESGFVIDKFPISRPNLTFSTLTVSNMSPEDSSIYLCSVSTGGYTFGSGTRLTVV.

This sequence joins TRBV2 and TRBJ2-3, with TRBD2 matching 12 bases. From germline, CDR1 is SNHLY and CDR2 FYNNEI. V lost 5 bases, J lost 6 bases, and 6 bases stayed unmatched. The CDR3 totals 15 residues. CDR3 bases: TGTGCCAGCAGTTTACTAGCGGGGGGTGGGGATACGCAGTATTTT. It is translated as CASSLLAGGGDTQYF.